This TCR beta chain is drawn from a study of shared clonotypes between healthy human individuals. Only in-frame clones appear in the TCRdb table, and some are missing; sequencing was by immunoSEQ multiplex PCR. Here the sample spans approximately 1,500,000 clones, roughly 96% being singletons. The CDR3 is 17 residues long. Germline loops: CDR1 MNHEY, CDR2 SMNVEV (reference sequence). Trimming at V came to 7 bases and at J to 0 bases, leaving 8 bases not matched to a gene. The chain is built from TRBV27 and TRBJ2-1, with 11 bases identical to TRBD2. The sequence came from a man aged 25-45 years in good health. Material for sequencing was naive CD4+ T cells sorted from blood. Subset defined: CD45RA+ positively selected. The CDR3 DNA reads TGTGCCAGCACTACTAGCGGGAGCCTCTTCTCCTACAATGAGCAGTTCTTC. Protein: CASTTSGSLFSYNEQFF.